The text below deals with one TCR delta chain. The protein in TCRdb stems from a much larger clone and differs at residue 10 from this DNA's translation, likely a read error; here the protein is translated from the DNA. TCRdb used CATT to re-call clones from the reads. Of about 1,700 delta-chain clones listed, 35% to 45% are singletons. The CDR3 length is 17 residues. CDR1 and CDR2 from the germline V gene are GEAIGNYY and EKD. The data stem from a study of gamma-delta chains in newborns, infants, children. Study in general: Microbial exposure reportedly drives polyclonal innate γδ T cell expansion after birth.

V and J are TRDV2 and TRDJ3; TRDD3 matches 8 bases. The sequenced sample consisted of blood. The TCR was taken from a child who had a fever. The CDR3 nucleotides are TGTGCCTGTGACATACTGGGGGGCTCCCGGGACACCCGACAGATGTTTTTC. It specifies CACDILGGSRDTRQMFF.